This T cell receptor beta chain was found in a study of blood T cell repertoires in COVID-19 (dated by TCRdb to the early 2020s). Concerning the study at large: Collaborator samples came from the United States, Italy and Spain and covered acute and convalescent phases of COVID-19. The material from the prospective study consisted of cDNA or gDNA derived from T cells, B-cell-depleted T cells, or PBMCs. Deeply sampled blood TCRbeta repertoires from subjects exposed to, actively infected with, or recovered from COVID-19 were included in the dataset. The repertoires were released in a freely available public database intended as a resource for research on the immune response to SARS-CoV-2. The samples were drawn from two sources: the first 160 participants of the ongoing ImmuneRACE study, and fewer than 1,500 subjects contributed by 6 global collaborators. Nearly every sample came with metadata listing a de-identified subject ID, COVID-19 status, age in years and sex. Where available, HLA class I and class II types were obtained from metadata supplied by the sample provider rather than from assay-based typing.

The research as a whole found: The amount of clinical and demographic metadata varied by source and participant and was provided uncurated.

At one collaborating source in Seattle, patients were enrolled during active infection and were followed longitudinally through the course of disease. Collaborating institutions collected whole blood in K2EDTA tubes following their own protocols. For TCRbeta analysis, collaborator samples were shipped as frozen whole blood, as isolated PBMCs, or as DNA extracted from either sample type. TCRbeta CDR3 regions were amplified from genomic DNA by means of the immunoSEQ Assay, a bias-controlled multiplex PCR. Regarding the original processing steps: The number of nucleated cells in each sample was estimated by amplification of reference gene primers within the assay. To quantify the absolute abundance of each unique TCRbeta CDR3 rearrangement, sequence reads were collapsed and filtered. For each sample, productive Simpson clonality was calculated by taking the square root of Simpson's diversity index across productive rearrangements. Here the immuneACCESS table is served through TCRdb, limited to in-frame sequences with V and J called. Missing clones are a known gap in these copies; in checked studies unresolved V genes cover under half, and the rest lacks a known reason. That table furnishes V, J and clone size, whereas the DNA furnished D and trimming. Present in this sample are about 180,000 clones, around 85% of which were seen just once. Of the sample, around a sixth is held by the ten largest clones.

CDR3 length: 15 amino acids, cysteine to phenylalanine. Of the read, only the CDR3 DNA is kept; its 45 bases are in frame from base 1. In the germline V gene, CDR1 corresponds to SGHTA and CDR2 to FQGNSA. This clone was counted once. Its antigen remains undetermined. The junction departs from germline at one end; a sequencing error may be responsible. The receptor comes from a person aged 65 to 85 with COVID-19, enrolled during active disease. The rearrangement combines TRBV7-2 with TRBJ1-6, and TRBD1 matches 10 of the central bases. The sequenced sample was peripheral blood. The CDR3 in this case is CASTLRDRGNSPLHF. The nucleotide sequence is TGTGCCAGCACCTTAAGGGACAGGGGTAATTCACCCCTCCACTTT. The variable domain in full, with residues beyond the CDR3 obtained from the reference TRBV7-2 and TRBJ1-6 genes, is GAGVSQSPSNKVTEKGKDVELRCDPISGHTALYWYRQSLGQGLEFLIYFQGNSAPDKSGLPSDRFSAERTGGSVSTLTIQRTQQEDSAVYLCASTLRDRGNSPLHFGNGTRLTVT.